This T cell receptor (beta chain) comes out of a study of blood T cell repertoires in COVID-19. Per the authors' pipeline: Amplification from reference gene primers served as the basis for estimated nucleated cell counts. Measured with immunoSEQ multiplex PCR; TCRdb has only the in-frame clones, and not every one. From that table come the V and J calls and clone size; the DNA was used to work out D and trimming. The sample yields 240,000 or so clones, around 90% seen once. V lost 2 bases to trimming and J lost 4 bases, with 7 bases between them. The CDR3 totals 12 residues. CDR1 is SQVTM and CDR2 is ANQGSEA in the germline V gene.

The sample comprised peripheral blood. This receptor was obtained from a woman aged 70-85 years with active or convalescent COVID-19. The gene calls are TRBV29-1 and TRBJ2-3; TRBD1 might be the D (5 bases). CDR3 sequence reads: CSVESGSDTQYF. CDR3 sequence (DNA): TGCAGCGTTGAATCAGGGTCAGATACGCAGTATTTT.